These T cell receptor beta chains were read from a single sample in a study of blood T cell repertoires in COVID-19. Libraries were prepared by immunoSEQ multiplex PCR; TCRdb keeps only in-frame clonotypes and omits some of them. Here the sample spans 350,000 or so clones, around 80% being singletons. Sequenced: peripheral blood. Source of these receptors: a man aged 25-45 years with active or convalescent COVID-19. CDR3s include the opening cysteine and the closing phenylalanine or tryptophan. The order of the fields is J gene, D gene, clone size, V gene, CDR3 protein, CDR3 DNA. The D gene is left open where the match is weak. Rows may omit the clone size; those that give it use once, few, many or a size class.

j_gene: TRBJ2-5; d_gene: TRBD1; abundance: .; v_gene: TRBV19; CDR3aa: CASSIGGTGGQETQYF; CDR3nt: TGTGCCAGTAGTATAGGGGGGACAGGGGGCCAAGAGACCCAGTACTTC
j_gene: TRBJ1-1; d_gene: .; abundance: few; v_gene: TRBV2; CDR3aa: CASSAGSPRGGFF; CDR3nt: TGTGCCAGCAGTGCGGGCTCGCCACGCGGAGGTTTCTTT
j_gene: TRBJ2-2; d_gene: .; abundance: .; v_gene: TRBV4-3; CDR3aa: CASSQDMIGNTGELFF; CDR3nt: TGCGCCAGCAGCCAAGATATGATCGGGAACACCGGGGAGCTGTTTTTT
j_gene: TRBJ1-2; d_gene: .; abundance: .; v_gene: TRBV5-4; CDR3aa: CASSLGPEGYTF; CDR3nt: TGTGCCAGCAGCTTGGGCCCGGAGGGCTACACCTTC
j_gene: TRBJ2-5; d_gene: TRBD1; abundance: .; v_gene: TRBV7-2; CDR3aa: CASSLDRGYQETQYF; CDR3nt: TGTGCCAGCAGCTTGGACAGGGGGTACCAAGAGACCCAGTACTTC
j_gene: TRBJ1-3; d_gene: .; abundance: medium-sized; v_gene: TRBV27; CDR3aa: CASSLQGNSGNTIYF; CDR3nt: TGTGCCAGCAGTTTACAGGGGAACAGTGGAAACACCATATATTTT
j_gene: TRBJ2-3; d_gene: TRBD1; abundance: .; v_gene: TRBV5-6; CDR3aa: CASSFLGTGTDTQYF; CDR3nt: TGTGCCAGCAGCTTCTTGGGGACAGGAACAGATACGCAGTATTTT
j_gene: TRBJ1-5; d_gene: .; abundance: .; v_gene: TRBV24-1; CDR3aa: CATSEGGRQPQHF; CDR3nt: TGTGCCACCAGTGAGGGAGGGCGTCAGCCCCAGCATTTT
j_gene: TRBJ1-4; d_gene: TRBD1; abundance: few; v_gene: TRBV6-5; CDR3aa: CASSQSDRGGEKLFF; CDR3nt: TGTGCCAGCAGTCAGAGCGACAGGGGGGGTGAAAAACTGTTTTTT
j_gene: TRBJ2-7; d_gene: .; abundance: .; v_gene: TRBV5-1; CDR3aa: CASTRGGDEQYF; CDR3nt: TGCGCCAGCACCCGAGGTGGTGACGAGCAGTACTTC
j_gene: TRBJ2-7; d_gene: .; abundance: .; v_gene: TRBV11-2; CDR3aa: CASSLAGNFYLYEQYF; CDR3nt: TGTGCCAGCAGCTTAGCCGGGAACTTCTATCTCTACGAGCAGTACTTC
j_gene: TRBJ1-1; d_gene: TRBD1; abundance: .; v_gene: TRBV5-1; CDR3aa: CASRHSGQGNTEAFF; CDR3nt: TGCGCCAGCAGGCACAGCGGACAGGGGAACACTGAAGCTTTCTTT
j_gene: TRBJ1-4; d_gene: .; abundance: .; v_gene: TRBV7-9; CDR3aa: CASSPHGWEGEREKLFF; CDR3nt: TGTGCCAGCAGCCCACACGGTTGGGAGGGGGAACGGGAAAAACTGTTTTTT
j_gene: TRBJ2-5; d_gene: TRBD1; abundance: .; v_gene: TRBV13; CDR3aa: CASSRNFGQAKETQYF; CDR3nt: TGTGCCAGCAGCCGTAACTTCGGACAGGCGAAGGAGACCCAGTACTTC
j_gene: TRBJ1-2; d_gene: .; abundance: few; v_gene: TRBV5-5; CDR3aa: CASSLRDSKPYGYTF; CDR3nt: TGTGCCAGCAGCTTAAGGGACTCCAAGCCCTATGGCTACACCTTC
j_gene: TRBJ2-3; d_gene: TRBD1; abundance: .; v_gene: TRBV12-5; CDR3aa: CASGLQGFTDTQYF; CDR3nt: TGTGCTAGTGGTCTACAGGGGTTCACAGATACGCAGTATTTT
j_gene: TRBJ2-5; d_gene: TRBD2; abundance: .; v_gene: TRBV11-1; CDR3aa: CASSRTSGTQETQYF; CDR3nt: TGTGCCAGCAGCCGGACTAGCGGAACGCAAGAGACCCAGTACTTC
j_gene: TRBJ1-2; d_gene: TRBD1; abundance: .; v_gene: TRBV4-3; CDR3aa: CASSQSTGGGGGYTF; CDR3nt: TGCGCCAGCAGCCAATCCACAGGGGGCGGGGGTGGCTACACCTTC
j_gene: TRBJ2-7; d_gene: TRBD2; abundance: .; v_gene: TRBV20-1; CDR3aa: CSAGTSDEQYF; CDR3nt: TGCAGTGCGGGGACTAGCGACGAGCAGTACTTC
j_gene: TRBJ2-5; d_gene: .; abundance: .; v_gene: TRBV7-6; CDR3aa: CASSPGETQYF; CDR3nt: TGTGCCAGCAGCCCAGGGGAGACCCAGTACTTC
j_gene: TRBJ1-4; d_gene: .; abundance: .; v_gene: TRBV20-1; CDR3aa: CSASKGVNEKLFF; CDR3nt: TGCAGTGCTAGTAAAGGGGTTAATGAAAAACTGTTTTTT
j_gene: TRBJ1-1; d_gene: .; abundance: .; v_gene: TRBV27; CDR3aa: CASSFGRGGTEAFF; CDR3nt: TGTGCCAGCAGTTTCGGACGGGGAGGGACTGAAGCTTTCTTT
j_gene: TRBJ2-5; d_gene: TRBD2; abundance: .; v_gene: TRBV3-1/TRBV3-2; CDR3aa: CASSQYLAGRETQYF; CDR3nt: TGTGCCAGCAGCCAATATTTAGCGGGAAGAGAGACCCAGTACTTC
j_gene: TRBJ1-6; d_gene: .; abundance: .; v_gene: TRBV16; CDR3aa: CASRQEQGYNSPLHF; CDR3nt: TGTGCCAGCAGACAGGAACAGGGATATAATTCACCCCTCCACTTT
j_gene: TRBJ1-6; d_gene: TRBD1; abundance: .; v_gene: TRBV5-4; CDR3aa: CASSLWPDRVPSPLHF; CDR3nt: TGTGCCAGCAGCCTCTGGCCGGACAGGGTGCCCTCACCCCTCCACTTT
j_gene: TRBJ2-1; d_gene: TRBD2; abundance: .; v_gene: TRBV7-6; CDR3aa: CASSPRTSPYNEQFF; CDR3nt: TGTGCCAGCAGCCCCCGGACTAGCCCCTACAATGAGCAGTTCTTC
j_gene: TRBJ2-5; d_gene: .; abundance: .; v_gene: TRBV6-5; CDR3aa: CASTNTDSPVETQYF; CDR3nt: TGTGCCAGCACCAACACGGACAGTCCCGTGGAGACCCAGTACTTC
j_gene: TRBJ1-3; d_gene: TRBD1; abundance: .; v_gene: TRBV7-9; CDR3aa: CASSPTRGPGNTIYF; CDR3nt: TGTGCCAGCAGCCCCACCAGGGGGCCTGGAAACACCATATATTTT
j_gene: TRBJ2-7; d_gene: .; abundance: .; v_gene: TRBV6-5; CDR3aa: CASRVSSYEQYF; CDR3nt: TGTGCCAGCAGAGTGAGCTCCTACGAGCAGTACTTC
j_gene: TRBJ2-7; d_gene: .; abundance: once; v_gene: TRBV4-1; CDR3aa: CASSQRGNEQYF; CDR3nt: TGCGCCAGCAGCCAAAGGGGCAACGAGCAGTACTTC
j_gene: TRBJ2-3; d_gene: .; abundance: .; v_gene: TRBV11-3; CDR3aa: CASSLSSVTDTQYF; CDR3nt: TGTGCCAGCAGCTTGTCCAGTGTCACAGATACGCAGTATTTT